This paragraph covers one T cell receptor (beta chain) sequence. Original methodology: Amplification with reference gene primers provided the estimates of nucleated cell counts. Some clones are missing from TCRdb's copy, which holds only in-frame ones; the method was immunoSEQ multiplex PCR. That table furnishes V, J and clone size, whereas the DNA furnished D and trimming. Of about 14,000 clones in the sample, about 83% were seen once. The record originates from a study of blood T cell repertoires in COVID-19. On the study more broadly: The study drew acute and convalescent COVID-19 samples from the United States, Italy and Spain. Nucleic acid was either cDNA or gDNA, and it came from T cells, B-cell-depleted T cells, or PBMCs.

Germline values: CDR1 KGHSH, CDR2 LQKENI. The V gene lost 6 bases and the J gene lost 2 bases, with 17 bases spanning the gap. The CDR3 spans 15 residues. The rearrangement uses TRBV18 and TRBJ2-7; no definite D call. The clonotype comes from a human donor with active COVID-19. The donor label of this sample is uncertain. Sample: peripheral blood. The CDR3 DNA sequence: TGTGCCAGCTCGCTACAGAGCAAACTTGCCTACGAGCAGTACTTC. Translating gives CASSLQSKLAYEQYF. Drawing the rest from reference TRBV18 and TRBJ2-7, the complete variable domain is NAGVMQNPRHLVRRRGQEARLRCSPMKGHSHVYWYRQLPEEGLKFMVYLQKENIIDESGMPKERFSAEFPKEGPSILRIQQVVRGDSAAYFCASSLQSKLAYEQYFGPGTRLTVT.